The T cell receptor beta chain described here comes from a study of T cell changes during pregnancy in multiple sclerosis. Method: immunoSEQ multiplex PCR; TCRdb's copy keeps in-frame clones and lacks some. The sample records 70,000 to 100,000 clones, around 93% being singletons. Between the trimmed V and J ends, which lost 7 bases and 7 bases, there was a span of 13 bases. The CDR3 covers 11 residues. Germline CDR1 and CDR2: DFQATT and SNEGSKA (reference sequence). The sequencing here drew on peripheral blood, taken in the third trimester of pregnancy. The gene calls are TRBV20-1 and TRBJ1-1; weak D call: TRBD1 (6 bases). The receptor comes from a female donor with multiple sclerosis, enrolled in a pregnancy study. The CDR3 DNA sequence: TGCAGTGTCACGACAGGCAGTGAAGCTTTCTTT. Encoded protein: CSVTTGSEAFF.